This T cell receptor beta chain originates from a study of blood T cell repertoires in COVID-19. The V gene's germline CDR1 is KGHSH and CDR2 LQKENI. The CDR3 is 13 residues long. Deletions cut 6 bases from V and 6 bases from J, with 13 bases between. Libraries were prepared by immunoSEQ multiplex PCR; TCRdb keeps only in-frame clonotypes and omits some of them. Of roughly 240,000 clones in the sample, roughly 85% are singletons; the top ten hold 5.1%. The sequenced sample consisted of peripheral blood. The clonotype comes from a middle-aged man with COVID-19, enrolled during active disease. The chain couples TRBV18 to TRBJ2-3; either TRBD1 or TRBD2 may supply D (6 bases each). Here the CDR3 reads CASSPGEADTQYF. CDR3 sequence (DNA): TGTGCCAGCTCTCCAGGGGAGGCGGATACGCAGTATTTT.